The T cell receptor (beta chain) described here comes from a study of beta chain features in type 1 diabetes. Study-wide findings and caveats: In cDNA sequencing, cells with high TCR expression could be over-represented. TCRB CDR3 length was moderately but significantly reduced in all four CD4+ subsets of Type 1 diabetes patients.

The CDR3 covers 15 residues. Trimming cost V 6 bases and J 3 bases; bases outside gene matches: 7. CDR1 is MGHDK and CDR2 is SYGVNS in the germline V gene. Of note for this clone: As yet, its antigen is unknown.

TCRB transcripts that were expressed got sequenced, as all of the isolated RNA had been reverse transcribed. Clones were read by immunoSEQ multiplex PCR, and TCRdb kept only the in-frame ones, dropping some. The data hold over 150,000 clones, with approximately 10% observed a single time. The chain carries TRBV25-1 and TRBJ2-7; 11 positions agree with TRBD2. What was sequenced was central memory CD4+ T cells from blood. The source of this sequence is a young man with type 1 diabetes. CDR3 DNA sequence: TGTGCCAGCAGCGAAACCGGGACTAGCGGCTACGAGCAGTACTTC. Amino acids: CASSETGTSGYEQYF.